This T cell receptor (beta chain) was sequenced in a study of blood T cell repertoires in COVID-19. Overall study: Researchers got acute and convalescent COVID-19 samples from the United States, Italy and Spain. Sources were T cells, B-cell-depleted T cells, or PBMCs; the material itself was cDNA or gDNA.

The CDR3 runs to 14 residues. Trimming stripped 1 base from V and 7 bases from J, with 13 bases between. The V gene's germline CDR1 is MNHEY and CDR2 SMNVEV (reference sequence). In the study's own analysis: Estimates of nucleated cell counts were drawn from the amplification of reference gene primers. Libraries were prepared by immunoSEQ multiplex PCR; TCRdb keeps only in-frame clonotypes and omits some of them. For V, J and clone size, that table is used; D and trimming come from the DNA. Here the sample spans approximately 210,000 clones, 89% being singletons. Sequenced sample: peripheral blood. The origin of this receptor is a middle-aged woman with acute or convalescent COVID-19. The rearrangement links TRBV27 to TRBJ1-1, with a possible D match to TRBD1 (6 bases). Here the CDR3 reads CASSLLQGGREAFF. As DNA, the CDR3 is TGTGCCAGCAGTTTATTACAGGGTGGGCGTGAAGCTTTCTTT.